These 9 T cell receptor beta chains were sequenced from one sample in a study of blood T cell repertoires in COVID-19. Libraries were prepared by immunoSEQ multiplex PCR; TCRdb keeps only in-frame clonotypes and omits some of them. The sample lists roughly 110,000 clones; approximately 81% were seen once. The material sequenced was peripheral blood. The source is a human donor in a cohort sampled during active COVID-19.

This rearrangement joins TRBV10-1 to TRBJ2-1; TRBD1 might be the D (6 bases). The CDR3 runs to 14 residues. Trimming removed 6 bases at V and 6 bases at J, with 15 bases between. The germline V gene encodes CDR1 WNHNN and CDR2 SYGVQD (reference sequence). The CDR3 bases are TGCGCCAGCAGCGAAGCTACAGGGTTCAATGAGCAGTTCTTC. As protein: CASSEATGFNEQFF.

The chain links TRBV10-1 to TRBJ2-1; D remains ambiguous. V lost 2 bases to trimming and J lost 7 bases, with 9 bases between them. CDR1 and CDR2 (germline): WNHNN, SYGVQD (reference sequence). This CDR3 has 13 amino acids. As DNA, the CDR3 is TGCGCCAGCAGTGAGGGCCTAGGAAATGAGCAGTTCTTC. Translating it yields CASSEGLGNEQFF.

A few counts support this clone. This chain connects TRBV19 to TRBJ2-7, with D uncertain. V was cut by 5 bases and J by 0 bases, with 11 bases left in between. The CDR3 extends over 14 amino acids. Germline CDR1 reads LNHDA; CDR2 reads SQIVND (reference sequence). The CDR3, as DNA: TGTGCCAGTAGTTTCCTCGTGAGCTCCTACGAGCAGTACTTC. As protein: CASSFLVSSYEQYF.

This chain connects TRBV6-2 or TRBV6-3 to TRBJ2-2; 8 bases agree with TRBD1. This CDR3 has 16 residues. V lost 2 bases and J lost 6; bases outside the gene matches: 8. CDR1 and CDR2 from the germline V gene are MNHEY and SVGEGT. The DNA for the CDR3 is TGTGCCAGCAGTTACCTCACAGGGGGATTGCCCGGGGAGCTGTTTTTT. Translation gives CASSYLTGGLPGELFF.

The chain joins TRBV7-9 to TRBJ2-2; 7 bases fit TRBD2. The CDR3 totals 17 residues. The junction had 12 bases not matched to a gene; V was cut back by 4 bases and J by 4 bases. The germline gives CDR1 SEHNR, CDR2 FQNEAQ (reference sequence). In DNA, the CDR3 is TGTGCCAGCAGCTCCTCTAGCGGCAAACCCAGCACCGGGGAGCTGTTTTTT. Its translation: CASSSSSGKPSTGELFF. The full variable domain, rest sourced from reference TRBV7-9 and TRBJ2-2, is DTGVSQNPRHKITKRGQNVTFRCDPISEHNRLYWYRQTLGQGPEFLTYFQNEAQLEKSRLLSDRFSAERPKGSFSTLEIQRTEQGDSAMYLCASSSSSGKPSTGELFFGEGSRLTVL.

The J gene is TRBJ2-7, the V gene TRBV6-5; 8 nucleotides line up with TRBD1. The length of the CDR3 is 14 residues. Per germline, CDR1 MNHEY and CDR2 SVGAGI. The V gene end was trimmed by 8 bases and the J gene end by 4 bases; junction bases not matched to a gene: 10. CDR3 sequence: CASFPPTGVYEQYF. Written as DNA, the CDR3 is TGTGCCAGCTTCCCCCCGACAGGGGTTTACGAGCAGTACTTC.

The CDR3 sequence: CSASMLAGGLDTQYF. For the CDR3, the DNA is TGCAGTGCTAGTATGCTAGCGGGGGGCTTGGATACGCAGTATTTT. The chain employs TRBV20-1 and TRBJ2-3; 11 bases are a match to TRBD2. Germline CDR1 is DFQATT and CDR2 is SNEGSKA (reference sequence). The CDR3 totals 15 residues. Unmatched junction bases numbered 8, after V lost 3 bases and J lost 6 bases.

The chain joins TRBV15 to TRBJ2-1; TRBD2 agrees at 8 bases. V shed 5 bases, J shed 2 bases, and the junction held 8 bases outside the gene matches. CDR1 and CDR2 (germline): LNHNV, YYDKDF (reference sequence). This CDR3 region has 16 residues. CDR3 sequence (DNA): TGTGCCACCAGCGGGAGCCGGGGGGGGCCCTACAATGAGCAGTTCTTC. Translation: CATSGSRGGPYNEQFF. Using reference TRBV15 and TRBJ2-1 for the parts outside the CDR3, the full variable domain is DAMVIQNPRYQVTQFGKPVTLSCSQTLNHNVMYWYQQKSSQAPKLLFHYYDKDFNNEADTPDNFQSRRPNTSFCFLDIRSPGLGDTAMYLCATSGSRGGPYNEQFFGPGTRLTVL.

The J gene is TRBJ2-3, the V gene TRBV2; TRBD2 matches at 9 bases. The CDR3 loop spans 16 amino acids. V gave up 2 bases and J gave up 8 bases; unmatched junction bases: 11. CDR1 is SNHLY, CDR2 FYNNEI, per germline. The CDR3 is CASSETFLAGSATQYF. In nucleotides, the CDR3 is TGTGCCAGCAGTGAAACCTTTCTAGCGGGGTCAGCTACGCAGTATTTT.